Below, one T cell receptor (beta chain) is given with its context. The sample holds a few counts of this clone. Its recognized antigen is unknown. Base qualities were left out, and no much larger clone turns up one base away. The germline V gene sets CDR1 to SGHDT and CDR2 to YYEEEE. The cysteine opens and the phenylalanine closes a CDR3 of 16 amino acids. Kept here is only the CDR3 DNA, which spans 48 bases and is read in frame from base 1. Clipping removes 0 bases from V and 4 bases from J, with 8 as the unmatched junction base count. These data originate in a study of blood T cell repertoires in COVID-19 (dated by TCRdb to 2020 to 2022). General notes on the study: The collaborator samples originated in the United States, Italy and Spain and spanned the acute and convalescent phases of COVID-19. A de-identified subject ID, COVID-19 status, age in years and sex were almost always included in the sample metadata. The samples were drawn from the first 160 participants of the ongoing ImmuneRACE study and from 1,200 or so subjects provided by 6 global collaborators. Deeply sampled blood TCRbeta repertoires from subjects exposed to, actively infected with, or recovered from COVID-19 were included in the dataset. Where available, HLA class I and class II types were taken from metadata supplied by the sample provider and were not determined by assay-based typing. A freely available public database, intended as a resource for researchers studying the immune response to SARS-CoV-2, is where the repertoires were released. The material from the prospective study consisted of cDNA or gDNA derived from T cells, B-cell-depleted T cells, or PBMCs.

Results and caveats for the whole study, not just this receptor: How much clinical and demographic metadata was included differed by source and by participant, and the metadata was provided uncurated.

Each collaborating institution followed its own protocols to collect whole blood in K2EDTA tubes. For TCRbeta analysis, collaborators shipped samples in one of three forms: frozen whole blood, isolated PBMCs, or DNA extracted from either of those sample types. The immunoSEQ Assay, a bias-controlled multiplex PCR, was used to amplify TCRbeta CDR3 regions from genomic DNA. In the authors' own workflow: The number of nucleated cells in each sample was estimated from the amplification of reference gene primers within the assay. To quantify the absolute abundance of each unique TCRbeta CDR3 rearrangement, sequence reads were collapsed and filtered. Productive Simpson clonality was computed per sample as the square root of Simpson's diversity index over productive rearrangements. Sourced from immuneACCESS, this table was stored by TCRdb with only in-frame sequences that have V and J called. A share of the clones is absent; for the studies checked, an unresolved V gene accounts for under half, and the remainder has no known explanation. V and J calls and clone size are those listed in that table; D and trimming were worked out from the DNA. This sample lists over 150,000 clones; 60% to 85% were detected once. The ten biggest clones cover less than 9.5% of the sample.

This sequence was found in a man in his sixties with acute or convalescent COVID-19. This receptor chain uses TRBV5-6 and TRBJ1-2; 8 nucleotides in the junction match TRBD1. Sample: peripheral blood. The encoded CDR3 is CASSLVQGASLYGYTF. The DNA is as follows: TGTGCCAGCAGCTTGGTTCAGGGGGCCTCCCTCTATGGCTACACCTTC.